The T cell receptor beta chain described here comes from a study of T-cell memory formation after mild COVID-19. Across the whole study: In these data, TCR clusters were largely donor specific.

Study-wide findings and caveats: Clones that contracted clustered mainly in CM and EM if CD4+ and in EMRA if CD8+. Nothing confirmed that second-wave clones peaking on day 37 were specific for SARS-CoV-2.

TCRdb re-called the 5' RACE reads with MiXCR, one entry per CDR3 protein. Among some 310,000 distinct CDR3 sequences, 20% to 25% were seen once, and the ten largest hold approximately 22%. CDR1 is ENHRY and CDR2 is SYGVKD in the germline V gene. The CDR3 spans 14 residues. Deletions cut 0 bases from V and 1 base from J, with 5 bases between. This clonotype was detected only a few times. Its specificity is not known. The chain uses TRBV10-3 and TRBJ2-3; no clear D. The sequence derives from a man aged 18 to 30 who had mild COVID-19 (a few samples of this study predate the infection). Cell type and time point are not known. Sequencing used PBMCs or a T cell subset sorted from them (not recorded which). CDR3 DNA: TGTGCCATCAGTGAGTCGGCGGGCACAGATACGCAGTATTTT. Translating gives CAISESAGTDTQYF.